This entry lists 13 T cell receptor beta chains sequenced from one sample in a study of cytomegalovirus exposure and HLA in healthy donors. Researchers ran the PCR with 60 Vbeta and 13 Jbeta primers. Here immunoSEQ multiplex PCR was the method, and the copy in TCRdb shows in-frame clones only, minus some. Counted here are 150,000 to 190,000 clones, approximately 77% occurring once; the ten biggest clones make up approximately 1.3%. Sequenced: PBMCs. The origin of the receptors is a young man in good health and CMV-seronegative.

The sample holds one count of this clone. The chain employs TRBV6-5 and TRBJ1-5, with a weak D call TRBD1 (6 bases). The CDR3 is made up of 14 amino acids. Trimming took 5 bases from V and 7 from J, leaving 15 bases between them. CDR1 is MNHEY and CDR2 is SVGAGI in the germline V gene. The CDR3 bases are TGTGCCAGCAGTGAGCTTCCGAGGGGGCAGCCCCAGCATTTT. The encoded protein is CASSELPRGQPQHF.

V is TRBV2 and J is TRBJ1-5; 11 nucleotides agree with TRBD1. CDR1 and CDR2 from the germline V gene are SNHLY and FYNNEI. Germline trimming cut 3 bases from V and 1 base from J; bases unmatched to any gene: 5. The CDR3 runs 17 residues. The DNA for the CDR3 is TGTGCCAGCAGTGAGGGACAGGGGGTAAGAAGCAATCAGCCCCAGCATTTT. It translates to CASSEGQGVRSNQPQHF. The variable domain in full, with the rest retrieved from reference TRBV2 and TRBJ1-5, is EPEVTQTPSHQVTQMGQEVILRCVPISNHLYFYWYRQILGQKVEFLVSFYNNEISEKSEIFDDQFSVERPDGSNFTLKIRSTKLEDSAMYFCASSEGQGVRSNQPQHFGDGTRLSIL.

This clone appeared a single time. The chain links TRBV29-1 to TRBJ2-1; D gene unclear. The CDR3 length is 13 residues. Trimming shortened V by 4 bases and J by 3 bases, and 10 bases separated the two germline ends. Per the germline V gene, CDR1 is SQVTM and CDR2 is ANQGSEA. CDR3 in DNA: TGCAGCGTTGCCGTGAACTTCTACAATGAGCAGTTCTTC. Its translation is CSVAVNFYNEQFF.

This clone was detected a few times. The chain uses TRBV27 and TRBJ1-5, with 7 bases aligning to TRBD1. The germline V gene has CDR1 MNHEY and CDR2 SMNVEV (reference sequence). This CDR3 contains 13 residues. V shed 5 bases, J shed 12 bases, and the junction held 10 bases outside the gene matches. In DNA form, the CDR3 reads TGTGCCAGCAGTGGCGAGGGGGCAGTAGTCCAGCATTTT. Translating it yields CASSGEGAVVQHF.

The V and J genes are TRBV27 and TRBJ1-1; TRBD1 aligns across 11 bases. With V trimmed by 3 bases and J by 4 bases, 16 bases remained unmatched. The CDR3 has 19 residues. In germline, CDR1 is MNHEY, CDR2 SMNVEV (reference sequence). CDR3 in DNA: TGTGCCAGCAGTTTCTTACCTACCGGGACAGGGGGAGGGAGCACTGAAGCTTTCTTT. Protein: CASSFLPTGTGGGSTEAFF.

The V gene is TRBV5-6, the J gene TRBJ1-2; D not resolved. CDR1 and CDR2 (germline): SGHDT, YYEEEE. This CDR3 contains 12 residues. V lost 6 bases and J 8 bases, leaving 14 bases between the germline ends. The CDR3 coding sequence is TGTGCCAGCACCCATAGCCCCGGGGGCTACACCTTC. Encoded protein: CASTHSPGGYTF. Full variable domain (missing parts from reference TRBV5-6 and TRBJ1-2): DAGVTQSPTHLIKTRGQQVTLRCSPKSGHDTVSWYQQALGQGPQFIFQYYEEEERQRGNFPDRFSGHQFPNYSSELNVNALLLGDSALYLCASTHSPGGYTFGSGTRLTVV.

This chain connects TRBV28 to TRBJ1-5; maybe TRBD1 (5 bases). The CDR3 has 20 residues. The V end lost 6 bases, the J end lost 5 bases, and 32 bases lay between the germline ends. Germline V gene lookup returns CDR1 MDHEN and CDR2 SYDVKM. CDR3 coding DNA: TGTGCCAGCAGGAACCCTCCCCGGCAGGGTAGGGTTAGAGTGTATCAGCCCCAGCATTTT. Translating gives CASRNPPRQGRVRVYQPQHF.

CDR3 amino acids: CASTETGRAETQYF. CDR3 bases: TGTGCCAGCACCGAAACAGGGCGGGCAGAGACCCAGTACTTC. The chain carries TRBV13 and TRBJ2-5, with D possibly being TRBD1 (6 bases). CDR1 and CDR2 (germline): PRHDT, FYEKMQ (reference sequence). V was shortened by 7 bases and J by 4 bases, with 16 bases between the two germline ends. The length of the CDR3 is 14 residues.

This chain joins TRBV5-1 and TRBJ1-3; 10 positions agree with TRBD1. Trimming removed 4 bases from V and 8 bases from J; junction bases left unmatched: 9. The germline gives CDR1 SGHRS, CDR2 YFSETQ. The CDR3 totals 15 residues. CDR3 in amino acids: CASSLGQGNLDTIYF. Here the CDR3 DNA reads TGCGCCAGCAGCCTGGGACAGGGGAATTTGGACACCATATATTTT. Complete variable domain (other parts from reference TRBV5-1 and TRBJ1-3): KAGVTQTPRYLIKTRGQQVTLSCSPISGHRSVSWYQQTPGQGLQFLFEYFSETQRNKGNFPGRFSGRQFSNSRSEMNVSTLELGDSALYLCASSLGQGNLDTIYFGEGSWLTVV.

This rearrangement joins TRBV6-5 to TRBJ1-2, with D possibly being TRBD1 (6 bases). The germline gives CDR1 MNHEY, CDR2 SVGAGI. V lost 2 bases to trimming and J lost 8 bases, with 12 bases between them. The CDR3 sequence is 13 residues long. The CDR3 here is CASSYATRGGYTF. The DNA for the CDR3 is TGTGCCAGCAGTTACGCGACCAGGGGCGGCTACACCTTC.

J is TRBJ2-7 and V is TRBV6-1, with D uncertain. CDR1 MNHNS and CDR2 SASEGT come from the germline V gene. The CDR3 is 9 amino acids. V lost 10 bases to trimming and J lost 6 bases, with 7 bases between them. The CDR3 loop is CATEFEQYF. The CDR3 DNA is TGTGCCACGGAGTTCGAGCAGTACTTC.

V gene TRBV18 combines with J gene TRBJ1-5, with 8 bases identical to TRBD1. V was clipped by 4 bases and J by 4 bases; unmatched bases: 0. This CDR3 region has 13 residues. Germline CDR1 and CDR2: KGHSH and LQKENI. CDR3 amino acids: CASSRQGNQPQHF. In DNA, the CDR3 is TGTGCCAGCTCACGACAGGGGAATCAGCCCCAGCATTTT.

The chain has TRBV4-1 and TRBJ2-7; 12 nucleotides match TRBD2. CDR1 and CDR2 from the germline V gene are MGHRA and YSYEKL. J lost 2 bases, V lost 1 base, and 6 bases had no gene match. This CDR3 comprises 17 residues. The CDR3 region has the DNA TGCGCCAGCAGCCAAGTGACTAGCGGGAGTACCCCCTACGAGCAGTACTTC. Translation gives CASSQVTSGSTPYEQYF.